The 18 T cell receptor beta chains reported below all come from one sample, sequenced in a study of blood T cell repertoires in COVID-19. Some clones are missing from TCRdb's copy, which holds only in-frame ones; the method was immunoSEQ multiplex PCR. Among about 110,000 clones listed, just over 90% were seen once. Sequenced sample: peripheral blood. The receptors shown here come from a woman aged 25 to 45 with acute or convalescent COVID-19.

V gene TRBV28 combines with J gene TRBJ2-7, with TRBD1 matching over 8 bases. Per the germline V gene, CDR1 is MDHEN and CDR2 is SYDVKM. The CDR3 has 15 amino acids. Trimming took 1 base from V and 3 from J; bases not matched to a gene: 5. CDR3 sequence: CASSLSGRGLYEQYF. DNA for the CDR3: TGTGCCAGCAGTTTATCTGGCAGGGGGCTCTACGAGCAGTACTTC.

The CDR3 nucleotides read TGTGCCAGCGGGGGGTTCCCCTACAATGAGCAGTTCTTC. Translated, it gives CASGGFPYNEQFF. V and J are TRBV6-5 and TRBJ2-1; D is perhaps TRBD2 (6 bases). The V and J ends lost 8 bases and 2 bases respectively, with 10 bases between them. The germline gives CDR1 MNHEY, CDR2 SVGAGI. This CDR3 comprises 13 residues.

The sample holds one count of this clone. The gene calls are TRBV6-2 or TRBV6-3 and TRBJ1-5; D gene ambiguous. CDR1 and CDR2 from the germline V gene are MNHEY and SVGEGT. The CDR3 covers 11 residues. V was shortened by 3 bases and J by 12 bases, with 9 bases between the two germline ends. The CDR3 region is CASSYGLLQHF. CDR3 bases: TGTGCCAGCAGTTATGGGCTTCTCCAGCATTTT.

Only one count was recorded for this clone. The J gene is TRBJ2-7, the V gene TRBV27, with a weak D call TRBD2 (5 bases). In germline, CDR1 is MNHEY, CDR2 SMNVEV (reference sequence). V dropped 3 bases and J dropped 4 bases, with 7 bases sitting between them. This CDR3 is 12 amino acids long. In DNA, the CDR3 is TGTGCCAGCAGTTTCTCGGGATACGAGCAGTACTTC. It specifies CASSFSGYEQYF.

In DNA form, the CDR3 reads TGTGCCACCAGCGGAATTGGACAGTCGAATGAGCAGTTCTTC. Translating gives CATSGIGQSNEQFF. V and J are TRBV15 and TRBJ2-1; D may be TRBD1 (6 bases). The CDR3 is 14 amino acids. Germline lookup yields CDR1 LNHNV and CDR2 YYDKDF (reference sequence). V was clipped by 5 bases and J by 7 bases, with 15 bases between them. The full variable domain, with the rest looked up from reference TRBV15 and TRBJ2-1, is DAMVIQNPRYQVTQFGKPVTLSCSQTLNHNVMYWYQQKSSQAPKLLFHYYDKDFNNEADTPDNFQSRRPNTSFCFLDIRSPGLGDTAMYLCATSGIGQSNEQFFGPGTRLTVL.

In DNA form, the CDR3 reads TGTGCCAGCAGCCCCGAGGGGACAGGCTATTCACCCCTCCACTTT. This encodes CASSPEGTGYSPLHF. The rearrangement links TRBV11-3 to TRBJ1-6; TRBD1 agrees at 8 bases. The V and J ends lost 5 bases and 8 bases, in that order; junction bases with no gene match: 8. The length of the CDR3 is 15 residues. Germline CDR1 reads SGHNT; CDR2 reads YENEEA. The full variable domain, its missing parts supplied by reference TRBV11-3 and TRBJ1-6, is EAGVVQSPRYKIIEKKQPVAFWCNPISGHNTLYWYLQNLGQGPELLIRYENEEAVDDSQLPKDRFSAERLKGVDSTLKIQPAELGDSAVYLCASSPEGTGYSPLHFGNGTRLTVT.

The rearrangement links TRBV10-3 to TRBJ2-7; D ambiguous. The length of the CDR3 is 12 residues. V lost 0 bases and J 9 bases, leaving 9 bases between the germline ends. Germline V gives CDR1 ENHRY, CDR2 SYGVKD. CDR3 nucleotide sequence: TGTGCCATCAGTGAGTCGTCCGCGTGGCAGTACTTC. Protein: CAISESSAWQYF.

The count of this clone is one. The chain employs TRBV5-8 and TRBJ1-2, with TRBD1 identical over 10 bases. The V and J ends lost 4 bases and 4 bases, in that order; junction bases with no gene match: 7. CDR1 is SGHTS, CDR2 YDEGEE, per germline. The CDR3 sequence is 15 residues long. In DNA form, the CDR3 reads TGTGCCAGCAGCGCGGGGACAGGGGTGCGCTATGGCTACACCTTC. Its translation: CASSAGTGVRYGYTF.

V usage is TRBV30 and J usage is TRBJ1-5, with unresolved D. Germline V lookup: CDR1 GTSNPN, CDR2 SVGIG (reference sequence). The V and J ends lost 0 bases and 7 bases respectively, with 10 bases between them. This CDR3 has 13 residues. CDR3 nucleotides: TGTGCCTGGAGTGTTGCGGGATCGCAGCCCCAGCATTTT. Amino acid sequence: CAWSVAGSQPQHF. The whole variable domain, remainder taken from reference TRBV30 and TRBJ1-5, is SQTIHQWPATLVQPVGSPLSLECTVEGTSNPNLYWYRQAAGRGLQLLFYSVGIGQISSEVPQNLSASRPQDRQFILSSKKLLLSDSGFYLCAWSVAGSQPQHFGDGTRLSIL.

V is TRBV6-2 or TRBV6-3 and J is TRBJ1-1; TRBD1 aligns across 8 bases. The CDR3 is 13 amino acids. Germline V lookup: CDR1 MNHEY, CDR2 SVGEGT. With 6 bases clipped from V and 6 bases from J, the junction kept 6 bases outside the gene matches. The CDR3 loop reads CASSRTGIAEAFF. The CDR3 coding sequence is TGTGCCAGCAGCCGGACAGGGATCGCTGAAGCTTTCTTT.

The chain joins TRBV5-1 to TRBJ1-3; no reliable D call. The germline gives CDR1 SGHRS, CDR2 YFSETQ. The ends were cut back, 4 bases at V and 0 bases at J, with 11 bases in the middle. The CDR3 totals 15 residues. The CDR3, as DNA: TGCGCCAGCAGCCCTTCAGAATTCTCTGGAAACACCATATATTTT. The encoded protein is CASSPSEFSGNTIYF. The whole variable domain, filled in from reference TRBV5-1 and TRBJ1-3, reads KAGVTQTPRYLIKTRGQQVTLSCSPISGHRSVSWYQQTPGQGLQFLFEYFSETQRNKGNFPGRFSGRQFSNSRSEMNVSTLELGDSALYLCASSPSEFSGNTIYFGEGSWLTVV.

V and J are TRBV30 and TRBJ2-1; 11 positions match TRBD2. With V trimmed by 3 bases and J by 13 bases, 8 bases remained unmatched. Germline-derived CDR1 and CDR2 are GTSNPN and SVGIG (reference sequence). There are 13 residues in the CDR3. This CDR3 reads CAWSPGTSGNQFF. For the CDR3, the DNA is TGTGCCTGGAGCCCCGGGACTAGCGGAAACCAGTTCTTC.

The chain combines TRBV27 with TRBJ1-3, with D hard to call. Per germline, CDR1 MNHEY and CDR2 SMNVEV (reference sequence). V lost 3 bases and J lost 4, with 10 bases in between. CDR3 length: 14 amino acids. CDR3 in DNA: TGTGCCAGCAGTTTTTCGGGGTTCGGAAACACCATATATTTT. Protein sequence: CASSFSGFGNTIYF.

The chain is built from TRBV28 and TRBJ1-3; 7 nucleotides align to TRBD1. The J segment lost 1 base and the V segment lost 10 bases, leaving 10 bases of the junction unmatched. The CDR3 length is 15 residues. CDR1 is MDHEN and CDR2 is SYDVKM in the germline V gene. CDR3 protein: CAIPPAGGSGNTIYF. As DNA, the CDR3 is TGTGCCATCCCGCCGGCAGGGGGGTCTGGAAACACCATATATTTT.

The chain employs TRBV15 and TRBJ1-5; D is unresolved. V was trimmed by 7 bases and J by 4 bases, leaving 17 bases between them. This CDR3 contains 15 residues. Germline-derived CDR1 and CDR2 are LNHNV and YYDKDF (reference sequence). The CDR3 DNA sequence: TGTGCCACCACCGCCGACAAGTTAAAAAATCAGCCCCAGCATTTT. Its protein is CATTADKLKNQPQHF.

The table lists this clone with a few counts. V usage is TRBV5-6 and J usage is TRBJ2-7; 8 bases match TRBD1. Germline CDR1 SGHDT, CDR2 YYEEEE. Trimming at V came to 4 bases and at J to 0 bases, leaving 6 bases not matched to a gene. The CDR3 sequence is 15 residues long. The CDR3 nucleotides are TGTGCCAGCAGCCCCGGGACAGGTGCCTCCTACGAGCAGTACTTC. Amino acid sequence: CASSPGTGASYEQYF.

The chain carries TRBV7-2 and TRBJ2-2, with TRBD1 as a possible D gene (6 bases). Germline V gene data show CDR1 as SGHTA and CDR2 as FQGNSA. V gave up 1 base and J gave up 3 bases, with 15 bases separating them. The CDR3 has 17 amino acids. CDR3 sequence: CASSLVYRQEDTGELFF. The CDR3 DNA reads TGTGCCAGCAGCTTAGTTTATAGACAGGAAGACACCGGGGAGCTGTTTTTT.

This clone came up a few times. The genes are TRBV3-1 (or the pseudogene TRBV3-2) and TRBJ2-2; 7 bases line up with TRBD2. This CDR3 has 14 residues. Germline V gene data show CDR1 as LGHDT and CDR2 as YNNKEL (reference sequence). V lost 10 bases and J lost 0; bases outside the gene matches: 5. CDR3 protein: CATQAGANTGELFF. The CDR3 DNA sequence: TGTGCCACTCAGGCGGGGGCGAACACCGGGGAGCTGTTTTTT.